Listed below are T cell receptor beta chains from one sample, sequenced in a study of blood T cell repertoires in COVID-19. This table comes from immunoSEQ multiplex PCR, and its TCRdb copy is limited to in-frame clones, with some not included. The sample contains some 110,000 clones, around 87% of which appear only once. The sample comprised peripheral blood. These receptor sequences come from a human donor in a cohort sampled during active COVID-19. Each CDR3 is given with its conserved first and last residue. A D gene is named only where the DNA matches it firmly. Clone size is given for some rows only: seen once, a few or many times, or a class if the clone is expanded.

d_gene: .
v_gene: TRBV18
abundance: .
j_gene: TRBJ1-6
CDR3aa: CASSHQDRKNSPLHF
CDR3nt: TGTGCCAGCTCACACCAGGACAGAAAAAATTCACCCCTCCACTTT

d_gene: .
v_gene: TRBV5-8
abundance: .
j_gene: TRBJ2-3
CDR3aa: CASSLQGPPFAQYF
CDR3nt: TGTGCCAGCAGTCTGCAGGGCCCCCCATTTGCGCAGTATTTT

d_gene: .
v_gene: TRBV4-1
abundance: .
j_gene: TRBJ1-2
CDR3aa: CASSQDGVLGGFGYTF
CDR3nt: TGCGCCAGCAGCCAAGATGGGGTTCTAGGAGGATTTGGCTACACCTTC

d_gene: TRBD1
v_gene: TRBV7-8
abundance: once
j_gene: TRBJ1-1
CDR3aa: CASSLGGERGPTEAFF
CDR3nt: TGTGCCAGCAGCTTAGGAGGCGAGAGGGGGCCCACTGAAGCTTTCTTT

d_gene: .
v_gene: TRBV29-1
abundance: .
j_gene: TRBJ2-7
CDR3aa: CSVVHRDSYEQYF
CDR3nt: TGCAGCGTTGTCCACAGGGATTCCTACGAGCAGTACTTC

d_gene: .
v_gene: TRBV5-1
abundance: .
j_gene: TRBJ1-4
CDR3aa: CASSRGPGEKLFF
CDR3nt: TGCGCCAGCAGTCGAGGACCGGGAGAAAAACTGTTTTTT

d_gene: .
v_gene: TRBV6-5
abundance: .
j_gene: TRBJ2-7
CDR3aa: CASDENLRVPYF
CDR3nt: TGTGCCAGCGACGAAAATCTCAGGGTCCCGTACTTC

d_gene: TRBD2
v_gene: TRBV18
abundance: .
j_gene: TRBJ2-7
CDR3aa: CASSPVASGGKTYEQYF
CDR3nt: TGTGCCAGCTCACCAGTCGCTAGCGGGGGCAAAACCTACGAGCAGTACTTC

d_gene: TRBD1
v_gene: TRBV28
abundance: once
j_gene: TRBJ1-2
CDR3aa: CASSFSPPTGGASYGYTF
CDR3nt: TGTGCCAGCAGTTTCTCCCCACCTACAGGGGGCGCGAGCTATGGCTACACCTTC

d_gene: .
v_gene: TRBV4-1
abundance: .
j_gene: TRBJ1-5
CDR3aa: CASSQDGGARGNQPQHF
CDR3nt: TGCGCCAGCAGCCAAGATGGCGGGGCGCGGGGCAATCAGCCCCAGCATTTT

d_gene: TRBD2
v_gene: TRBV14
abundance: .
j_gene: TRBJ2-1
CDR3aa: CASSTGLAETNEQFF
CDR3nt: TGTGCCAGCAGCACCGGACTAGCGGAGACCAATGAGCAGTTCTTC

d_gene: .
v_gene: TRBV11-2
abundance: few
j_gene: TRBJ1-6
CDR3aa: CASSLENRVGLHF
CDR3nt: TGTGCCAGCAGCTTAGAGAACAGGGTGGGCCTCCACTTT

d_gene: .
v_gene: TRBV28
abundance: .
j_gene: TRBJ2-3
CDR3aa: CASSLQSDTQYF
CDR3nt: TGTGCCAGCAGTTTACAATCAGATACGCAGTATTTT

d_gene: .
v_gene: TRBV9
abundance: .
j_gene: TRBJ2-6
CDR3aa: CASSDGPGSGANVLTF
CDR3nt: TGTGCCAGCAGCGACGGCCCGGGTTCTGGGGCCAACGTCCTGACTTTC

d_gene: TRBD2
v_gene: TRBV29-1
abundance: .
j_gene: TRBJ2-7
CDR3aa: CSVEPSERGRREQYF
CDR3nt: TGCAGCGTTGAACCCTCCGAGCGGGGACGTAGGGAGCAGTACTTC

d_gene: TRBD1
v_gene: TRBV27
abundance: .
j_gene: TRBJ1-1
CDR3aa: CASSQRTGLIGDTEAFF
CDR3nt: TGTGCCAGCAGTCAGCGGACAGGGCTTATAGGCGACACTGAAGCTTTCTTT

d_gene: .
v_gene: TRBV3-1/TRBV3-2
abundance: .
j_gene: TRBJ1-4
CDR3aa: CASSFRQAGEKLFF
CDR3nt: TGTGCCAGCAGCTTCCGACAGGCAGGGGAAAAACTGTTTTTT

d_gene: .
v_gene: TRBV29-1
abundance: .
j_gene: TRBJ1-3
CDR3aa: CSARRPSGNTIYF
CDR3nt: TGCAGCGCCAGGAGGCCCTCTGGAAACACCATATATTTT

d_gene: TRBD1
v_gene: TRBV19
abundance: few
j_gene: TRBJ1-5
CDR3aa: CASSSRGRNQPQHF
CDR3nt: TGTGCCAGTAGTTCCAGGGGGCGGAATCAGCCCCAGCATTTT

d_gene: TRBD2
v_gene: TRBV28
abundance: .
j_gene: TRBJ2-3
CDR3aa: CASTKSGLARGTDTQYF
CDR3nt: TGTGCCAGCACCAAAAGCGGACTAGCTCGTGGCACAGATACGCAGTATTTT

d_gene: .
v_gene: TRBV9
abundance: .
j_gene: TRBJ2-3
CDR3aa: CASSVAGHTDTQYF
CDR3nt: TGTGCCAGCAGCGTAGCTGGCCATACAGATACGCAGTATTTT

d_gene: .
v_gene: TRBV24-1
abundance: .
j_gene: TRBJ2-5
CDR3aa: CATSDSRRGDRETQYF
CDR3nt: TGTGCCACCAGTGATTCTAGACGGGGAGATCGAGAGACCCAGTACTTC

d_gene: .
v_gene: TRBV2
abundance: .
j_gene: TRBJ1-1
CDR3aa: CASSTYTEAFF
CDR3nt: TGTGCCAGCAGTACATACACTGAAGCTTTCTTT

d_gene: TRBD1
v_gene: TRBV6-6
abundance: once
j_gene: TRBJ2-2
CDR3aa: CASSPRTGGETGELFF
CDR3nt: TGTGCCAGCAGCCCAAGGACAGGGGGCGAGACCGGGGAGCTGTTTTTT

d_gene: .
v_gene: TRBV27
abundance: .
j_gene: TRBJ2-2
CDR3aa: CASSLQGQNTGELFF
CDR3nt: TGTGCCAGCAGTTTACAGGGCCAGAACACCGGGGAGCTGTTTTTT

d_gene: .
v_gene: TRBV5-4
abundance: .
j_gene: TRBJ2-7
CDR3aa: CASSRGGPLSYEQYF
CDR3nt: TGTGCCAGCAGCAGGGGGGGGCCCCTGTCCTACGAGCAGTACTTC

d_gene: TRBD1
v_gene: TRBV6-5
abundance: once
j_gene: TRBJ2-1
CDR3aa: CASSYSGQGPNEQFF
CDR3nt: TGTGCCAGCAGTTACTCCGGACAGGGTCCCAATGAGCAGTTCTTC

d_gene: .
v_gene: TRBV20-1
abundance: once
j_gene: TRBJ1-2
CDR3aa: CSASSRENGYTF
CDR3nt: TGCAGTGCTAGTTCTAGAGAGAATGGCTACACCTTC

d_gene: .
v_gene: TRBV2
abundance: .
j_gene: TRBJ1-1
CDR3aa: CASRPLGGVETEAFF
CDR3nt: TGTGCCAGCAGGCCCTTAGGAGGGGTTGAGACTGAAGCTTTCTTT